This T cell receptor (beta chain) is drawn from a study of blood T cell repertoires in COVID-19. In the study overall: Samples representing acute and convalescent COVID-19 were sourced from the United States, Italy and Spain. From T cells, B-cell-depleted T cells, or PBMCs came the material, which was cDNA or gDNA.

Trimming stripped 2 bases from V and 15 bases from J, with 14 bases between. This CDR3 contains 12 residues. Using immunoSEQ multiplex PCR, the repertoire was profiled, and TCRdb retains in-frame clones only, with some absent. Among some 93,000 clones listed, roughly three quarters were seen once. This clonotype originated in a human donor in a cohort sampled during active COVID-19. J is TRBJ2-1 and V is TRBV12-3 or TRBV12-4, with D possibly TRBD2 on 5 matching bases. The sequencing sample was made of peripheral blood. CDR3 DNA: TGTGCCAGCAGTTTAAGGTTCGGGAAAGGGTTCTTC. Its protein product is CASSLRFGKGFF.